Described below is a single TCR beta chain sequence and its context. Patients picked for sequencing had shown CD8+CD57+ cell expansion detected by flow cytometry. This entry belongs to a study of CD8+CD57+ T cells in acquired aplastic anemia. The CDR3 length is 13 residues. Trimming took 7 bases from V and 4 from J, leaving 11 bases between them. Germline CDR1 SNHLY, CDR2 FYNNEI. Genomic DNA, serving as template, underwent TCR beta VDJ and CDR3 profiling. Each CDR3 protein is one row after TCRdb ran MiXCR on the reads. The sample has around 150,000 distinct CDR3 sequences; around 48% are singletons. The sequencing input was sorted CD4+, CD8+, or CD8+CD57+ T cells (not recorded which) from PBMCs. The sequence was collected from a human donor with aplastic anemia. This chain joins TRBV2 and TRBJ1-5; TRBD1 might be the D (5 bases). The CDR3 is CASNRDGNQPQHF. The CDR3 DNA follows: TGTGCCAGCAATCGGGACGGTAATCAGCCCCAGCATTTT. Based on the CDR3 plus reference TRBV2 and TRBJ1-5, the full variable domain is EPEVTQTPSHQVTQMGQEVILRCVPISNHLYFYWYRQILGQKVEFLVSFYNNEISEKSEIFDDQFSVERPDGSNFTLKIRSTKLEDSAMYFCASNRDGNQPQHFGDGTRLSIL.